This section outlines one T cell receptor (beta chain) sequence together with its context. The sample carries other DNA sequences with the same CDR3. The entry originates in a study of blood T cell repertoires in COVID-19. Germline CDR1 reads SGHTA; CDR2 reads FQGNSA. The CDR3 totals 13 residues. Deletions cut 5 bases from V and 1 base from J, with 8 bases between. Method: immunoSEQ multiplex PCR; TCRdb's copy keeps in-frame clones and lacks some. The sample records more than 110,000 clones, 79% being singletons. The receptor was derived from a man aged 55 to 70 with acute or convalescent COVID-19. This chain joins TRBV7-2 and TRBJ1-1, with a possible D match to TRBD1 (5 bases). Sequenced: peripheral blood. The CDR3 region is CASSNTGNTEAFF. The CDR3 DNA reads as TGTGCCAGCAGCAACACAGGGAACACTGAAGCTTTCTTT. Together with reference TRBV7-2 and TRBJ1-1, the CDR3 gives the full variable domain: GAGVSQSPSNKVTEKGKDVELRCDPISGHTALYWYRQSLGQGLEFLIYFQGNSAPDKSGLPSDRFSAERTGGSVSTLTIQRTQQEDSAVYLCASSNTGNTEAFFGQGTRLTVV.